One sample yielded the 2 T cell receptor beta chains listed below, sequenced in a study of blood T cell repertoires in COVID-19 (dated by TCRdb to 2020 to 2022). Libraries were constructed by the immunoSEQ multiplex PCR assay. TCRdb retrieved this table from immuneACCESS and kept in-frame rearrangements only. Not all clones are present; in checked studies, unresolved V genes account for under half, and no reason is known for the remainder. The sample table records 150,000 to 200,000 clones; 86% of these occur just once. Together, the top ten hold about a fifth of the sample. The sequencing input was peripheral blood. The receptors here all came from a man between 65 and 85 years old with active or convalescent COVID-19.

The rearrangement links TRBV19 to TRBJ2-5; TRBD1 is a possible D gene (6 bases). V was pared by 4 bases and J by 5 bases, with 14 bases between. CDR1 and CDR2 from the germline V gene are LNHDA and SQIVND (reference sequence). CDR3 length equals 14 residues. In nucleotides, the CDR3 is TGTGCCAGTAGTAACGAACAGGGCGTGGAGACCCAGTACTTC. It codes for CASSNEQGVETQYF.

Written as DNA, the CDR3 is TGTGCCAGCAAGGACGGGGGTAGCACAGATACGCAGTATTTT. This gives the protein CASKDGGSTDTQYF. V gene TRBV6-5 combines with J gene TRBJ2-3, with D maybe TRBD2 (6 bases). Germline V gene data show CDR1 as MNHEY and CDR2 as SVGAGI. This CDR3 is built from 14 residues. The ends were cut back, 7 bases at V and 0 bases at J, with 11 bases in the middle.